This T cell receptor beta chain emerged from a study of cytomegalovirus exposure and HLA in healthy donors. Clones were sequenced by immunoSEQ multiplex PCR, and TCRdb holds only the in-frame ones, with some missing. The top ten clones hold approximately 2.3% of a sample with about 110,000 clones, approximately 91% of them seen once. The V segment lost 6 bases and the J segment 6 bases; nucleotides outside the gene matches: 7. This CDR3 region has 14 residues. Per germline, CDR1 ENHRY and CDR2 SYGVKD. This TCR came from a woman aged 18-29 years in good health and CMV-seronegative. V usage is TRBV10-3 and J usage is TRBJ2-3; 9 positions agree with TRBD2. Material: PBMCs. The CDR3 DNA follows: TGTGCCATCAGCGAGCGGGGGGCCCGGGATACGCAGTATTTT. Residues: CAISERGARDTQYF.